This T cell receptor (beta chain) was identified during a study of monozygotic twins with inflammatory bowel disease. TCRdb re-called the 5' RACE reads; every CDR3 protein appears as one record, without DNA. Found here are a few hundred thousand distinct CDR3 sequences; the top ten clones hold 2% to 3%. The CDR3 loop spans 11 amino acids. Per germline, CDR1 ENHRY and CDR2 SYGVKD. The sequence was obtained from a human donor with ulcerative colitis or Crohn's disease, or a healthy co-twin of an affected twin (not recorded which). Source material: blood. The rearrangement uses TRBV10-3 and TRBJ2-3. The CDR3 loop is CAIRRTDTQYF.